The TCR beta chain described here comes from a study of beta chain features in type 1 diabetes. Study-wide results and limits: TCRB CDR3 length was moderately but significantly reduced in all four CD4+ subsets of Type 1 diabetes patients.

Isolated RNA was reverse transcribed in full, so expressed TCRB transcripts were sequenced. The table came from immunoSEQ multiplex PCR; TCRdb's copy has only in-frame clones and leaves some out. Here the sample spans roughly 180,000 clones, about 7.8% being singletons. As to this clone: Its matching antigen is unknown.

CDR3 length: 14 residues. The germline gives CDR1 SGHNT, CDR2 YYREEE (reference sequence). Trimming left V 4 bases short and J 4 bases short, with 14 bases between. The chain carries TRBV5-4 and TRBJ1-2; TRBD1 might be the D (5 bases). Sequencing input: central memory CD4+ T cells from blood. The receptor comes from a woman aged 35 to 49 with type 1 diabetes. The CDR3 reads CASSTPGTVYGYTF. The DNA for the CDR3 is TGTGCCAGCAGCACGCCCGGGACTGTCTATGGCTACACCTTC.